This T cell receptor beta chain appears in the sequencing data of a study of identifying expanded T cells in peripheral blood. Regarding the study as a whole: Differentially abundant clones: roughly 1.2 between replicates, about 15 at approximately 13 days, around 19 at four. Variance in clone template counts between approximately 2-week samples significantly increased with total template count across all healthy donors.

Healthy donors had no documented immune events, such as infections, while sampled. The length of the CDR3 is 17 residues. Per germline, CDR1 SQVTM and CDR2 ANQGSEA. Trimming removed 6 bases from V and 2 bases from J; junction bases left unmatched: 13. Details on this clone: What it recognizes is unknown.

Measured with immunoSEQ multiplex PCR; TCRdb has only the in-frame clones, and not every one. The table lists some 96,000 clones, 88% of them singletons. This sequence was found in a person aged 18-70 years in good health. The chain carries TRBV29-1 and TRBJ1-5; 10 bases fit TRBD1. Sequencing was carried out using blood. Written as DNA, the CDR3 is TGCAGCGTCGCTAATCGGACAGGGGGTCGACGCAATCAGCCCCAGCATTTT. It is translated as CSVANRTGGRRNQPQHF.